The 32 T cell receptor beta chains reported below all come from one sample, sequenced in a study of PD-L1 blockade in urothelial cancer (dated by TCRdb to 2016 to 2017). Read against the paper, the sample's time point label means: pretreatment peripheral blood. Receptor amplification or capture employed the immunoSEQ multiplex PCR assay. TCRdb's version of the immuneACCESS table is confined to in-frame rearrangements and falls short of the full clone set. An unresolved V gene accounts for under half of the shortfall where checked; the remainder is of unknown origin. The sample includes roughly 39,000 clones, with about nine tenths observed a single time. About 11% of the sample is taken by the ten largest. The source was PBMCs, collected around atezolizumab (anti-PD-L1) treatment. These receptors all stem from a woman aged 55-69 years with urothelial cancer.

Only a few counts were recorded for this clone. The rearrangement uses TRBV2 and TRBJ1-2; D not certain. The CDR3 runs to 13 residues. Germline V CDR1 and CDR2: SNHLY, FYNNEI. V lost 1 base and J lost 4, with 7 bases in between. DNA of the CDR3: TGTGCCAGCAGTGAAGGAACTGGCTATGGCTACACCTTC. Translating gives CASSEGTGYGYTF. Drawing the rest from reference TRBV2 and TRBJ1-2, the complete variable domain is EPEVTQTPSHQVTQMGQEVILRCVPISNHLYFYWYRQILGQKVEFLVSFYNNEISEKSEIFDDQFSVERPDGSNFTLKIRSTKLEDSAMYFCASSEGTGYGYTFGSGTRLTVV.

V usage is TRBV19 and J usage is TRBJ2-5, with 10 bases aligning to TRBD2. CDR3 length: 15 amino acids. Germline CDR1 reads LNHDA; CDR2 reads SQIVND (reference sequence). V was clipped by 3 bases and J by 4 bases; unmatched bases: 5. The CDR3 DNA is TGTGCCAGTAGTATGAGAAGACTAGCGGGAGAGACCCAGTACTTC. Translation gives CASSMRRLAGETQYF.

This sequence joins TRBV18 and TRBJ1-5, with D possibly matching TRBD1 (5 bases). Germline loops: CDR1 KGHSH, CDR2 LQKENI. The CDR3 length is 15 residues. V was cut by 6 bases and J by 5 bases, with 17 bases left in between. CDR3 amino acids: CASSNQGLRYQPQHF. DNA of the CDR3: TGTGCCAGCTCTAACCAGGGACTCCGATATCAGCCCCAGCATTTT.

V and J are TRBV7-9 and TRBJ2-3; D might be TRBD2 (6 bases). Germline CDR1 SEHNR, CDR2 FQNEAQ (reference sequence). The CDR3 sequence is 17 residues long. Trimming cost V 4 bases and J 2 bases, with 19 bases left between them. In DNA form, the CDR3 reads TGTGCCAGCAGCTCCATTCGACTAGTCGATGACACAGATACGCAGTATTTT. It specifies CASSSIRLVDDTDTQYF.

The V and J genes are TRBV18 and TRBJ2-3; 12 bases agree with TRBD2. Germline values: CDR1 KGHSH, CDR2 LQKENI. Trimming cost V 6 bases and J 0 bases; bases outside gene matches: 4. The CDR3 runs 16 residues. The CDR3, as DNA: TGTGCCAGCTCGCCAGGACTAGCGGGAAGCACAGATACGCAGTATTTT. It translates to CASSPGLAGSTDTQYF.

The genes are TRBV10-2 and TRBJ1-5; 9 nucleotides match TRBD1. The CDR3 loop spans 19 amino acids. The junction had 13 bases not matched to a gene; V was cut back by 0 bases and J by 4 bases. CDR1 is WSHSY, CDR2 SAAADI, per germline. CDR3 sequence: CASSESSRFKDRGNQPQHF. In DNA, the CDR3 is TGCGCCAGCAGTGAGTCGAGCCGTTTTAAGGACAGGGGAAATCAGCCCCAGCATTTT.

V gene TRBV19 combines with J gene TRBJ2-7; 9 bases match TRBD1. With 3 bases clipped from V and 2 bases from J, the junction kept 11 bases outside the gene matches. Germline CDR1 is LNHDA and CDR2 is SQIVND (reference sequence). This CDR3 is built from 17 residues. This CDR3 is CASSIVPGTGRPYEQYF. In nucleotides, the CDR3 is TGTGCCAGTAGTATTGTCCCCGGGACAGGGCGTCCCTACGAGCAGTACTTC.

The V gene is TRBV14, the J gene TRBJ2-1, with D perhaps TRBD1 (5 bases). V lost 1 base and J lost 0, with 22 bases in between. This CDR3 comprises 20 residues. Germline CDR1 is SGHDN and CDR2 is FVKESK. DNA for the CDR3: TGTGCCAGCAGCCAAGGTCTAGGGGCCCCTAGATATAGCTCCTACAATGAGCAGTTCTTC. Translated, it gives CASSQGLGAPRYSSYNEQFF.

The V and J genes are TRBV5-6 and TRBJ2-7; D is possibly TRBD2 (6 bases). The ends were cut back, 4 bases at V and 6 bases at J, with 11 bases in the middle. This CDR3 has 12 amino acids. Germline V CDR1 and CDR2: SGHDT, YYEEEE. The CDR3 loop is CASSLPGGEQYF. The CDR3 DNA sequence: TGTGCCAGCAGCCTGCCCGGGGGCGAGCAGTACTTC.

This chain uses TRBV18 with TRBJ1-1; D uncertain. Germline values: CDR1 KGHSH, CDR2 LQKENI. V dropped 3 bases and J dropped 2 bases, with 4 bases sitting between them. The length of the CDR3 is 12 residues. The chain's CDR3 is CASSPSNTEAFF. The CDR3 DNA follows: TGTGCCAGCTCACCGAGTAACACTGAAGCTTTCTTT.

The V and J genes are TRBV14 and TRBJ2-2; TRBD2 matches at 8 bases. V lost 1 base, J lost 8 bases, and 6 bases stayed unmatched. The CDR3 has 15 amino acids. Germline CDR1 SGHDN, CDR2 FVKESK. CDR3 residues: CASSQAGLGVGELFF. DNA of the CDR3: TGTGCCAGCAGCCAAGCGGGACTAGGAGTTGGGGAGCTGTTTTTT.

This chain connects TRBV5-6 to TRBJ2-1, with 14 bases fitting TRBD2. The CDR3 spans 18 residues. Looked up from germline, CDR1 is SGHDT and CDR2 is YYEEEE. After removal of 4 bases from V and 2 bases from J, the junction contained 8 bases not matched to a gene. For the CDR3, the DNA is TGTGCCAGCAGCCCGGGACTAGCGGGAGTGGGTCCCTACAATGAGCAGTTCTTC. It encodes CASSPGLAGVGPYNEQFF.

This clone was seen only a few times. The CDR3 loop is CASSPGGGYTF. The DNA for the CDR3 is TGCGCCAGCAGTCCAGGAGGTGGCTACACCTTC. This chain connects TRBV10-2 to TRBJ1-2; D ambiguous. The CDR3 is 11 amino acids. Per the germline V gene, CDR1 is WSHSY and CDR2 is SAAADI. V gave up 5 bases and J gave up 7 bases, with 8 bases separating them.

The rearrangement joins TRBV7-9 to TRBJ2-5; no clear D gene. The V gene's germline CDR1 is SEHNR and CDR2 FQNEAQ (reference sequence). CDR3 length: 10 residues. V dropped 11 bases and J dropped 2 bases, with 6 bases sitting between them. CDR3 in amino acids: CACGQETQYF. CDR3 nucleotides: TGTGCCTGCGGTCAAGAGACCCAGTACTTC.

CDR3 loop: CASSLVAQSYEQYF. The CDR3 region has the DNA TGTGCCAGCAGCTTAGTGGCCCAATCCTACGAGCAGTACTTC. The rearrangement links TRBV11-3 to TRBJ2-7; the D is unclear. This CDR3 spans 14 amino acids. V lost 1 base and J 1 base, leaving 8 bases between the germline ends. CDR1 and CDR2 (germline): SGHNT, YENEEA.

This clone has a handful of counts. The CDR3 is CASSGRRGRGTGELFF. The CDR3 DNA reads TGTGCCAGCAGCGGCCGCAGGGGACGTGGCACCGGGGAGCTGTTTTTT. V and J are TRBV9 and TRBJ2-2; D might be TRBD1 (6 bases). Germline CDR1 reads SGDLS; CDR2 reads YYNGEE. CDR3 length: 16 residues. V dropped 3 bases and J dropped 4 bases, with 16 bases sitting between them.

The gene calls are TRBV28 and TRBJ1-5, with no clear D. The CDR3 loop spans 15 amino acids. V shed 3 bases and J shed 3 bases, with 12 bases lying between them. Germline V lookup: CDR1 MDHEN, CDR2 SYDVKM. CDR3 amino acids: CASSFRGWLNQPQHF. The CDR3 region has the DNA TGTGCCAGCAGTTTCCGAGGGTGGCTCAATCAGCCCCAGCATTTT.

V is TRBV19 and J is TRBJ2-4, with a tentative D call TRBD2 (5 bases). Germline V lookup: CDR1 LNHDA, CDR2 SQIVND (reference sequence). V was trimmed by 4 bases and J by 6 bases, leaving 13 bases between them. This CDR3 comprises 14 residues. CDR3 in DNA: TGTGCCAGTAGTAACCATCCGGGAAGAAACATTCAGTACTTC. It translates to CASSNHPGRNIQYF. Filled out from reference TRBV19 and TRBJ2-4, the complete variable domain reads DGGITQSPKYLFRKEGQNVTLSCEQNLNHDAMYWYRQDPGQGLRLIYYSQIVNDFQKGDIAEGYSVSREKKESFPLTVTSAQKNPTAFYLCASSNHPGRNIQYFGAGTRLSVL.

This chain connects TRBV15 to TRBJ2-1; 9 bases are shared with TRBD2. The CDR3 totals 16 residues. The V gene end was trimmed by 1 base and the J gene end by 2 bases; junction bases not matched to a gene: 3. Germline V gene lookup returns CDR1 LNHNV and CDR2 YYDKDF (reference sequence). The CDR3 DNA reads TGTGCCACCAGCAGAGGGGCGGGAGGGCCCTACAATGAGCAGTTCTTC. Protein: CATSRGAGGPYNEQFF.

This clone was seen just once. J is TRBJ1-5 and V is TRBV2; no reliable D call. CDR3 length: 16 amino acids. Trimming removed 4 bases from V and 4 bases from J, with 17 bases in between. Germline V CDR1 and CDR2: SNHLY, FYNNEI. In nucleotides, the CDR3 is TGTGCCAGCAGTGGGGAGGGAGGAAGGTTGAATCAGCCCCAGCATTTT. Amino acids: CASSGEGGRLNQPQHF.

The rearrangement joins TRBV7-9 to TRBJ1-2; no clear D gene. Deletions cut 5 bases from V and 3 bases from J, with 19 bases between. The germline CDR1 and CDR2 sequences are SEHNR and FQNEAQ (reference sequence). The CDR3 consists of 16 residues. The CDR3 sequence is CASSPHGAGSDYGYTF. Here the CDR3 DNA reads TGTGCCAGCAGCCCTCATGGTGCGGGTTCGGACTATGGCTACACCTTC.

The rearrangement joins TRBV15 to TRBJ2-4; the D gene is possibly TRBD2 (6 bases). Germline V gene sequence: CDR1 LNHNV, CDR2 YYDKDF (reference sequence). The CDR3 extends over 15 amino acids. With 1 base removed from V and 5 bases from J, the gap between germline ends came to 12 bases. For the CDR3, the DNA is TGTGCCACCAGCAGAGTTGGCGGGGAAGAAAACATTCAGTACTTC. It encodes CATSRVGGEENIQYF.

This chain connects TRBV7-3 to TRBJ2-3, with TRBD2 identical over 9 bases. The CDR3 has 17 residues. The ends lost 5 bases at V and 4 bases at J; junction bases unmatched: 13. The V gene's germline CDR1 is SGHTA and CDR2 FQGTGA. This chain's CDR3 is CASSPLASGIEADTQYF. The CDR3 nucleotides are TGTGCCAGCAGCCCGTTGGCTAGCGGGATCGAGGCAGATACGCAGTATTTT.

The chain joins TRBV27 to TRBJ2-1; 7 bases agree with TRBD1. This CDR3 is 15 amino acids long. From germline, CDR1 is MNHEY and CDR2 SMNVEV (reference sequence). V shed 3 bases, J shed 3 bases, and the junction held 5 bases outside the gene matches. CDR3 residues: CASSFQGENYNEQFF. The CDR3 bases are TGTGCCAGCAGTTTCCAGGGGGAGAACTACAATGAGCAGTTCTTC.

The chain carries TRBV11-1 and TRBJ2-1, with 9 nucleotides matching TRBD2. V lost 3 bases, J lost 8 bases, and 5 bases stayed unmatched. This CDR3 region has 14 residues. Germline V CDR1 and CDR2: SGHAT, FQDESV (reference sequence). The CDR3 DNA sequence: TGTGCCAGCAGCTTCGTTAGCGGGAGTGATGAGCAGTTCTTC. Translated: CASSFVSGSDEQFF.

The rearrangement joins TRBV5-8 to TRBJ2-3, with 11 nucleotides matching TRBD2. Trimming took 4 bases from V and 5 from J; bases not matched to a gene: 6. The CDR3 consists of 15 residues. Germline-derived CDR1 and CDR2 are SGHTS and YDEGEE. The CDR3 DNA sequence: TGTGCCAGCAGCCAACTAGCGGGAGCCGGAGATACGCAGTATTTT. Encoded protein: CASSQLAGAGDTQYF.

The CDR3 nucleotides are TGTGCCAGCAGCTTGTTTGAGCGAGGCAAAAACATTCAGTACTTC. Protein: CASSLFERGKNIQYF. The chain has TRBV5-5 and TRBJ2-4; D is undetermined. The V end lost 1 base, the J end lost 3 bases, and 11 bases lay between the germline ends. The germline gives CDR1 SGHKS, CDR2 YYEKEE (reference sequence). The CDR3 is made up of 15 amino acids.

The chain uses TRBV7-8 and TRBJ1-1; no clear D gene. CDR1 is SGHVS, CDR2 FQNEAQ, per germline. CDR3 length equals 13 residues. Between the trimmed V and J ends, which lost 2 bases and 2 bases, there was a span of 6 bases. In nucleotides, the CDR3 is TGTGCCAGCAGCTTATTTCCTAACACTGAAGCTTTCTTT. Its protein is CASSLFPNTEAFF.

This clone occurred once. The rearrangement joins TRBV5-5 to TRBJ2-7; possible D gene TRBD2, 7 bases. Germline V gene sequence: CDR1 SGHKS, CDR2 YYEKEE (reference sequence). Trimming took off 0 bases at V and 1 base at J, with 26 bases between the two ends. This CDR3 has 20 residues. CDR3 DNA: TGTGCCAGCAGCTTGGCCTTGGCTAGGGGGTTTCTAGCGGCTTCCTACGAGCAGTACTTC. Its protein is CASSLALARGFLAASYEQYF.

The chain employs TRBV5-6 and TRBJ1-4; D is perhaps TRBD1 (5 bases). The CDR3 is 14 amino acids. Looked up from germline, CDR1 is SGHDT and CDR2 is YYEEEE. The ends were cut back, 3 bases at V and 5 bases at J, with 11 bases in the middle. This chain's CDR3 is CASSYDRLNEKLFF. CDR3 bases: TGTGCCAGCAGCTACGACAGATTAAATGAAAAACTGTTTTTT.

This clone was observed a few times. This chain connects TRBV5-4 to TRBJ1-2; D not resolved. Between the trimmed V and J ends, which lost 4 bases and 4 bases, there was a span of 11 bases. This CDR3 region has 13 residues. Germline V gene sequence: CDR1 SGHNT, CDR2 YYREEE (reference sequence). DNA for the CDR3: TGTGCCAGCAGCACGGATGGCGGCTATGGCTACACCTTC. It specifies CASSTDGGYGYTF.

The chain employs TRBV20-1 and TRBJ1-1; no firm D call. CDR3 length: 9 amino acids. Germline CDR1 and CDR2: DFQATT and SNEGSKA (reference sequence). CDR3 DNA: TGCACTCCGAACACTGAAGCTTTCTTT. Amino acids: CTPNTEAFF.